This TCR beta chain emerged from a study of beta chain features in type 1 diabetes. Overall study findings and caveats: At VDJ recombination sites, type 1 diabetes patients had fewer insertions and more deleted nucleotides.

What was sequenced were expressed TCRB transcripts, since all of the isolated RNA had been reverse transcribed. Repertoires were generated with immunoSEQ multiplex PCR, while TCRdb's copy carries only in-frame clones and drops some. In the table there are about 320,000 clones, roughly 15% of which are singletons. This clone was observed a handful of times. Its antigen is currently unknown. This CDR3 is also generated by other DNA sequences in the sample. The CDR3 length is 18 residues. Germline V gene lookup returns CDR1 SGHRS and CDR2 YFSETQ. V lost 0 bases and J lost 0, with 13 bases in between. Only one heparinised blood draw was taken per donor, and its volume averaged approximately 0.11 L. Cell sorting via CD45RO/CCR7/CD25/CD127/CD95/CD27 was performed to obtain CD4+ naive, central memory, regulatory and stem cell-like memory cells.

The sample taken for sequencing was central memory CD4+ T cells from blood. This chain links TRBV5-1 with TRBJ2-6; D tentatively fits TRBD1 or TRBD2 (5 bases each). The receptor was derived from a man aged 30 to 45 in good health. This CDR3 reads CASSLGGFAGSGANVLTF. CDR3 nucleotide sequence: TGCGCCAGCAGCTTGGGGGGGTTCGCGGGCTCTGGGGCCAACGTCCTGACTTTC.